This record concerns one T cell receptor beta chain sequence. The antigen remains unidentified. The sample comes from a study of beta chain features in type 1 diabetes. The V segment lost 3 bases and the J segment 4 bases; nucleotides outside the gene matches: 7. The CDR3 runs to 14 residues. Germline V gene data show CDR1 as SQVTM and CDR2 as ANQGSEA. Expressed TCRB transcripts were sequenced after all isolated RNA was converted to cDNA. Data came from immunoSEQ multiplex PCR; TCRdb stores just in-frame clones and leaves some out. The data contain under 50,000 clones, over 60% of them singletons. Notes on the study in general: Shorter templates might be favored by PCR, and equally so in patients and in controls. When Type 1 diabetes patients were examined, their TCRB CDR3s proved moderately but significantly shorter in all four CD4+ subsets.

The clonotype originates from a woman between 18 and 29 years old with type 1 diabetes. The sample taken for sequencing was Tregs from blood. The chain combines TRBV29-1 with TRBJ1-1; 8 nucleotides line up with TRBD1. The CDR3 protein is CSVDLRTGTTEAFF. CDR3 bases: TGCAGCGTTGACCTAAGGACAGGGACCACTGAAGCTTTCTTT.